This TCR beta chain was recorded in a study of siplizumab effects on memory and regulatory T cells. Measured with immunoSEQ multiplex PCR; TCRdb has only the in-frame clones, and not every one. The repertoire has fewer than 100,000 clones, around 94% of them found once; the top ten carry roughly 0.29%. The V gene's germline CDR1 is SGHDN and CDR2 FVKESK. CDR3 size: 15 residues. V lost 4 bases, J lost 2 bases, and 4 bases stayed unmatched. This TCR was sampled from a human donor in good health. This chain connects TRBV14 to TRBJ2-1, with 8 bases matching TRBD2. The source material was non-Treg CD4+ T cells sorted from blood. The CDR3: CASSPWRGAYNEQFF. In DNA, the CDR3 is TGTGCCAGCAGCCCTTGGCGGGGGGCCTACAATGAGCAGTTCTTC.